This note documents a single T cell receptor (beta chain) sequence. The CDR3 length is 15 residues. V lost 2 bases to trimming and J lost 6 bases; unmatched junction nucleotides: 4. Germline CDR1 and CDR2: MNHEY and SVGEGT. These data are taken from a study of blood T cells in healthy people across ages. Together with a sample-barcoded 5' primer, a J-beta primer mix was included in a second PCR lasting about 7 to 11 cycles. The authors tagged each cDNA molecule using a template-switch adaptor with 12 random nucleotides. TCRdb called the 5' RACE reads again in MiXCR, with one record for every CDR3 protein. The sample contains roughly 1.6 million distinct CDR3 sequences, almost 35% of which appear only once.

The source is a woman aged 30 to 39 in good health. The sequencing input was blood. The V gene is TRBV6-2 or TRBV6-3, the J gene TRBJ2-1; 10 positions agree with TRBD2. CDR3 residues: CASSYQWTSGNEQFF. In DNA, the CDR3 is TGTGCCAGCAGTTACCAGTGGACTAGCGGCAATGAGCAGTTCTTC.